The rows below give T cell receptor beta chains drawn from one sample of a study of blood T cell repertoires in COVID-19. Clones were read by immunoSEQ multiplex PCR, and TCRdb kept only the in-frame ones, dropping some. The sample has under 450,000 clones, about four fifths seen once. Sequenced material: peripheral blood. Receptors were obtained from a human donor with acute or convalescent COVID-19. The donor label of this sample is uncertain. Each CDR3 is given with its conserved first and last residue. D genes are given only for firm matches. Clone sizes are given selectively: once, few, many, or a class where the clone is expanded.

>NA|TRBJ2-5|TRBV18|TRBD1
CASSPPAGGRETQYF
TGTGCCAGCTCACCACCCGCAGGGGGTCGCGAGACCCAGTACTTC
>NA|TRBJ2-7|TRBV4-2|TRBD2
CASSQDQSGSSYEQYF
TGTGCCAGCAGCCAAGACCAAAGCGGGAGCTCCTACGAGCAGTACTTC
>NA|TRBJ1-5|TRBV6-5|TRBD1
CASSYSWTGDQPQHF
TGTGCCAGCAGTTACTCTTGGACAGGAGATCAGCCCCAGCATTTT
>few|TRBJ1-6|TRBV4-1|TRBD1
CASSQVETGRGRNSPLHF
TGCGCCAGCAGCCAAGTGGAGACAGGGCGGGGAAGAAATTCACCCCTCCACTTT
>NA|TRBJ2-7|TRBV11-2|NA
CASSLDEGAGYEQYF
TGTGCCAGCAGCTTAGACGAGGGAGCCGGCTACGAGCAGTACTTC
>NA|TRBJ1-1|TRBV6-2/TRBV6-3|NA
CASSYSGMDSLNTEAFF
TGTGCCAGCAGTTACTCGGGTATGGACAGTCTGAACACTGAAGCTTTCTTT
>NA|TRBJ2-3|TRBV7-9|TRBD2
CASSLDSGSTDTQYF
TGTGCCAGCAGCTTAGATAGCGGGAGTACAGATACGCAGTATTTT
>NA|TRBJ1-1|TRBV3-1/TRBV3-2|NA
CASSREGGVTEAFF
TGTGCCAGCAGCCGGGAAGGGGGGGTCACTGAAGCTTTCTTT
>NA|TRBJ2-3|TRBV30|TRBD2
CAYSGGTDTQYF
TGTGCCTACAGCGGGGGCACAGATACGCAGTATTTT
>NA|TRBJ1-1|TRBV6-5|TRBD1
CASRGRGLGEAFF
TGTGCCAGCAGGGGCAGGGGGCTGGGTGAAGCTTTCTTT
>NA|TRBJ1-2|TRBV11-2|TRBD1
CASSPAGTGFYGYTF
TGTGCCAGCAGCCCTGCCGGGACAGGGTTCTATGGCTACACCTTC
>once|TRBJ2-1|TRBV5-5|TRBD2
CASSLAGSSLEEQFF
TGTGCCAGCAGCTTAGCGGGATCCTCCTTGGAGGAGCAGTTCTTC
>NA|TRBJ1-4|TRBV18|TRBD1
CASSPGTGLKLFF
TGTGCCAGCTCACCCGGGACAGGGTTGAAACTGTTTTTT
>NA|TRBJ2-1|TRBV2|TRBD2
CASSEGRLAGVGEQFF
TGTGCCAGCAGTGAAGGGAGGCTAGCGGGAGTCGGAGAGCAGTTCTTC
>few|TRBJ2-5|TRBV4-2|TRBD2
CASSQEVLAGEETQYF
TGTGCCAGCAGCCAAGAGGTACTAGCGGGGGAAGAGACCCAGTACTTC
>NA|TRBJ1-1|TRBV28|NA
CASSFRQAVNTEAFF
TGTGCCAGCAGTTTCCGACAGGCCGTGAACACTGAAGCTTTCTTT
>NA|TRBJ1-4|TRBV7-6|NA
CASSRDRNEKLFF
TGTGCCAGCAGCCGAGACAGAAATGAAAAACTGTTTTTT
>once|TRBJ2-2|TRBV7-7|TRBD1
CASSAGTANAGELFF
TGTGCCAGCAGCGCAGGGACAGCCAATGCAGGGGAGCTGTTTTTT
>NA|TRBJ1-1|TRBV6-2/TRBV6-3|TRBD1
CASSQDRDRETEAFF
TGTGCCAGCAGCCAGGACAGGGATAGAGAGACTGAAGCTTTCTTT
>NA|TRBJ1-3|TRBV28|NA
CASSFAGNTIYF
TGTGCCAGCAGTTTTGCGGGAAACACCATATATTTT
>once|TRBJ2-7|TRBV21-1|NA
CGPTGGFYEQYF
TGTGGGCCGACAGGGGGTTTCTACGAGCAGTACTTC
>once|TRBJ1-2|TRBV6-5|TRBD1
CASTQGQPPYGYTF
TGTGCCAGCACCCAGGGACAGCCACCTTATGGCTACACCTTC
>NA|TRBJ1-6|TRBV18|TRBD1
CASSPGTGGNSPLHF
TGTGCCAGCTCACCCGGGACAGGGGGTAATTCACCCCTCCACTTT
>few|TRBJ2-1|TRBV7-8|TRBD2
CASSFRREAHQEDNEQFF
TGTGCCAGCAGCTTTCGCCGGGAGGCCCACCAGGAGGATAATGAGCAGTTCTTC
>once|TRBJ1-5|TRBV4-1|NA
CASSQDGGWGSNQPQHF
TGCGCCAGCAGCCAAGATGGGGGGTGGGGAAGCAATCAGCCCCAGCATTTT
>NA|TRBJ1-4|TRBV11-2|NA
CASSLPPGGRDEKLFF
TGTGCCAGCAGCTTACCCCCGGGGGGGCGGGATGAAAAACTGTTTTTT
>NA|TRBJ2-3|TRBV7-9|NA
CASSSIADTQYF
TGTGCCAGCAGCTCTATTGCAGATACGCAGTATTTT
>NA|TRBJ2-2|TRBV5-1|NA
CASSLGQRNTGELFF
TGCGCCAGCAGCTTGGGGCAGCGAAACACCGGGGAGCTGTTTTTT
>NA|TRBJ2-7|TRBV3-1/TRBV3-2|TRBD2
CASKPTLAGSYEQYF
TGTGCCAGCAAGCCCACTCTAGCGGGGAGCTACGAGCAGTACTTC
>NA|TRBJ2-7|TRBV7-2|NA
CASSLGVGGNPLEQYF
TGTGCCAGCAGCTTAGGGGTCGGCGGGAATCCCCTCGAGCAGTACTTC
>NA|TRBJ2-7|TRBV18|TRBD2
CASSPWEGPYEQYF
TGTGCCAGCTCACCATGGGAGGGACCCTACGAGCAGTACTTC
>NA|TRBJ2-3|TRBV7-2|NA
CASSLTGLSTDTQYF
TGTGCCAGCAGCTTAACGGGACTCAGCACAGATACGCAGTATTTT
>NA|TRBJ1-6|TRBV5-4|TRBD1
CASSRFDRGNSPLHF
TGTGCCAGCAGCCGATTTGACAGGGGCAATTCACCCCTCCACTTT
>NA|TRBJ1-5|TRBV3-1/TRBV3-2|TRBD1
CASSASGQGRGNQPQHF
TGTGCCAGCAGCGCTTCCGGACAGGGGCGAGGGAATCAGCCCCAGCATTTT
>NA|TRBJ2-1|TRBV18|TRBD2
CASSQRGGPYNEQFF
TGTGCCAGCTCCCAGCGGGGGGGCCCCTACAATGAGCAGTTCTTC
>NA|TRBJ1-1|TRBV18|TRBD1
CASSPLDRGGMNTEAFF
TGTGCCAGCTCACCCCTGGACAGGGGGGGCATGAACACTGAAGCTTTCTTT
>NA|TRBJ1-5|TRBV10-3|TRBD1
CAIGAGQGTYSNQPQHF
TGTGCCATCGGAGCCGGACAGGGGACTTATAGCAATCAGCCCCAGCATTTT
>NA|TRBJ1-5|TRBV6-5|NA
CASSAGLRGNQPQHF
TGTGCCAGCAGCGCAGGGTTAAGAGGCAATCAGCCCCAGCATTTT
>NA|TRBJ2-3|TRBV25-1|TRBD2
CASSEIAGAPRDTQYF
TGTGCCAGCAGTGAGATTGCGGGAGCTCCCAGAGATACGCAGTATTTT
>few|TRBJ2-1|TRBV5-1|TRBD1
CASSSRVGQGGTNEQFF
TGCGCCAGCAGCTCCCGGGTAGGACAGGGAGGCACCAATGAGCAGTTCTTC
>NA|TRBJ2-7|TRBV29-1|NA
CSVDGLGEQGPYEQYF
TGCAGCGTTGATGGTCTCGGGGAACAGGGCCCCTACGAGCAGTACTTC